The 8 T cell receptor beta chains reported below all come from one sample, sequenced in a study of human T cells and chemical hapten exposure. Time point described: patch test 1, 2 weeks after DPC sensitization. Treatment reported: therapeutic diphenylcyclopropenone sensitization with weekly scalp DPC. One entry per CDR3 protein results from TCRdb running MiXCR on the RACE reads. This table holds over 85,000 distinct CDR3 sequences, around 11% found once. The material was whole blood, obtained in connection with sensitization to the hapten diphenylcyclopropenone (DPC). Receptors were obtained from a woman aged 40 to 50 with alopecia areata. Some clones in this sample may be carry-over from other donors' samples.

This clonotype was recorded at least ten times. J is TRBJ2-7 and V is TRBV28, with a weak D call TRBD2 (6 bases). V was shortened by 1 base and J by 1 base, with 11 bases between the two germline ends. The CDR3 is 15 amino acids. Germline V gene lookup returns CDR1 MDHEN and CDR2 SYDVKM. The CDR3 nucleotides are TGTGCCAGCAGTTTATCCCGAGGAGGGTCCTACGAGCAGTACTTC. It is translated as CASSLSRGGSYEQYF.

This clonotype was seen only a few times. The V call is TRBV7-2, the J call TRBJ2-3; 8 nucleotides agree with TRBD2. The CDR3 runs to 13 residues. With V trimmed by 3 bases and J by 14 bases, 10 bases remained unmatched. In germline, CDR1 is SGHTA, CDR2 FQGNSA. The CDR3 DNA sequence: TGTGCCAGCAGCTTGACTCCGGGACTAGTATCGTATTTT. Translating gives CASSLTPGLVSYF.

On this clonotype: A much larger clone is a single base away; this may be a read error. The chain carries TRBV18 and TRBJ2-5; the D gene is possibly TRBD2 (5 bases). In germline, CDR1 is KGHSH, CDR2 LQKENI. This CDR3 region has 13 residues. CDR3 sequence (DNA): TGTGTCAGCTCACCAAACTCGGGGGAGACCCAGTACTTC. Translating it yields CVSSPNSGETQYF.

This clonotype has more than one count but fewer than ten. The rearrangement links TRBV5-6 to TRBJ2-7; D perhaps matches TRBD1 (6 bases). The CDR3 totals 13 residues. V lost 4 bases to trimming and J lost 2 bases, with 10 bases between them. CDR1 SGHDT and CDR2 YYEEEE come from the germline V gene. The CDR3 DNA reads TGTGCCAGCAGCAGGACAGCTACCTACGAGCAGTACTTC. It is translated as CASSRTATYEQYF. Filled out from reference TRBV5-6 and TRBJ2-7, the complete variable domain reads DAGVTQSPTHLIKTRGQQVTLRCSPKSGHDTVSWYQQALGQGPQFIFQYYEEEERQRGNFPDRFSGHQFPNYSSELNVNALLLGDSALYLCASSRTATYEQYFGPGTRLTVT.

This clonotype was observed many times. V usage is TRBV27 and J usage is TRBJ2-3; D is unclear. V gave up 5 bases and J gave up 4 bases, with 10 bases separating them. Per germline, CDR1 MNHEY and CDR2 SMNVEV (reference sequence). This CDR3 is built from 13 residues. The CDR3 loop reads CASSGQAADTQYF. In DNA, the CDR3 is TGTGCCAGCAGTGGCCAGGCGGCAGATACGCAGTATTTT.

This clonotype was recorded at least ten times. V gene TRBV7-2 combines with J gene TRBJ2-1; no clear D gene. Germline V gives CDR1 SGHTA, CDR2 FQGNSA. Trimming left V 2 bases short and J 4 bases short, with 3 bases between. CDR3 length: 12 amino acids. CDR3 amino acids: CASSLSYNEQFF. The DNA for the CDR3 is TGTGCCAGCAGCTTATCATACAATGAGCAGTTCTTC.

Concerning this clonotype: One junction end disagrees with the germline gene, perhaps due to a read error. V gene TRBV7-2 combines with J gene TRBJ2-3, with 9 bases lining up with TRBD2. The CDR3 is 17 amino acids. In germline, CDR1 is SGHTA, CDR2 FQGNSA. The DNA of the CDR3 is TGTCCCAGCAGCTTAGTGTTTTCTAGCGGGGTCACAGATACGCAGTATTTT. It translates to CPSSLVFSSGVTDTQYF.

The chain recombines TRBV27 with TRBJ1-2, with a tentative D call TRBD1 (5 bases). CDR3 length: 14 amino acids. The V end was cut by 5 bases, the J end by 2 bases, with 12 bases between. Germline CDR1 is MNHEY and CDR2 is SMNVEV (reference sequence). The CDR3 here is CASSPSRANYGYTF. The CDR3 nucleotides are TGTGCCAGCAGTCCGAGCAGGGCGAACTATGGCTACACCTTC.